This T cell receptor beta chain was retrieved from a study of T cell clonality in common variable immunodeficiency. The data were produced by immunoSEQ multiplex PCR, yet TCRdb's version contains in-frame clones alone and is incomplete. The sample has about 52,000 clones, none seen only once. There are 14 residues in the CDR3. Trimming left V 3 bases short and J 3 bases short, with 9 bases between. Per germline, CDR1 MNHNS and CDR2 SASEGT. This clone was observed many times. The read halts 3 residues ahead of the CDR3 end, with the missing end drawn from the germline J gene. The clonotype comes from a person between 18 and 75 years old in good health. Material: peripheral blood mononuclear cells. This chain joins TRBV6-1 and TRBJ2-1; D possibly corresponds to TRBD1 (5 bases). CDR3 protein: CASSDLQGYNEQFF. Partial CDR3 DNA: TGTGCCAGCAGTGACCTTCAGGGCTACAATGAG.